Each of the 27 T cell receptor beta chains below was sequenced from the same sample in a study of esophageal squamous cell carcinoma under preoperative chemotherapy. Time point described: after preoperative PTX-NDP chemotherapy. TCRdb itself ran the PCR reads through MiXCR, one entry per CDR3 protein. This table holds approximately 11,000 distinct CDR3 sequences, approximately 62% found once. Sample acquisition took place from a patient given preoperative chemotherapy. Source of these receptors: a human donor with esophageal squamous cell carcinoma. The donor label of this sample is uncertain.

The gene calls are TRBV6-1 and TRBJ2-3; D may match TRBD1 or TRBD2 (5 bases each). The tail of the sequence fits TRBJ2-1 better, so the J call may be wrong. In germline, CDR1 is MNHNS, CDR2 SASEGT. The CDR3 has 14 amino acids. The DNA for the CDR3 is TGTGCCAGCAGTGAAGGTGGGACCCTGGAGACCCAGTTCTTC. Amino acid sequence: CASSEGGTLETQFF.

V gene TRBV6-1 combines with J gene TRBJ2-4; D perhaps matches TRBD1 (6 bases). Per germline, CDR1 MNHNS and CDR2 SASEGT. Trimming stripped 6 bases from V and 0 bases from J, with 9 bases between. The CDR3 extends over 14 amino acids. CDR3 amino acids: CASRRTAAKNIQYF. The CDR3 nucleotides read TGTGCCAGCAGGCGGACAGCAGCCAAAAACATTCAGTACTTC.

V and J are TRBV9 and TRBJ1-2; D not certain. The CDR3 length is 13 residues. Trimming pared 0 bases from V and 7 bases from J, leaving 10 bases between. Germline CDR1 and CDR2: SGDLS and YYNGEE. The CDR3 nucleotides are TGTGCCAGCAGCGTAGTTGAAGGCATTGGCTACACCTTC. Translation gives CASSVVEGIGYTF.

This chain uses TRBV6-1 with TRBJ2-5; 8 bases match TRBD2. Per the germline V gene, CDR1 is MNHNS and CDR2 is SASEGT. This CDR3 region has 15 residues. Trimming at V came to 6 bases and at J to 1 base, leaving 7 bases not matched to a gene. The CDR3, as DNA: TGTGCCAGCAGGCCCCCTCTAGCGGGCCAAGAGACCCAGTACTTC. Translated, it gives CASRPPLAGQETQYF.

In this sample, this clonotype turned up many times. The chain recombines TRBV6-1 with TRBJ1-1; maybe TRBD1 (5 bases). V gave up 5 bases and J gave up 6 bases, with 16 bases separating them. CDR1 and CDR2 from the germline V gene are MNHNS and SASEGT. The CDR3 totals 14 residues. DNA for the CDR3: TGTGCCAGCAGTCGCCCGGGGGAGGTCGCTGAAGCTTTCTTT. It is translated as CASSRPGEVAEAFF.

By share, this clonotype ranks as medium-sized. This sequence joins TRBV7-2 and TRBJ2-2; D remains ambiguous. In germline, CDR1 is SGHTA, CDR2 FQGNSA. The CDR3 has 12 amino acids. V lost 1 base to trimming and J lost 8 bases, with 5 bases between them. CDR3 DNA: TGTGCCAGCAGCTTAGGGTTGGGGGAGCTGTTTTTT. Its protein is CASSLGLGELFF.

By proportion, this clonotype is large. The chain links TRBV6-1 to TRBJ2-3, with 8 bases lining up with TRBD2. The trim removed 10 bases at V and 2 bases at J, leaving 8 bases unmatched. CDR1 is MNHNS, CDR2 SASEGT, per germline. The CDR3 loop spans 14 amino acids. CDR3 loop: CATKTSENTDTQYF. CDR3 DNA: TGTGCCACCAAGACTAGCGAGAACACAGATACGCAGTATTTT.

The sample holds a few counts of this clonotype. This chain joins TRBV7-2 and TRBJ2-3; maybe TRBD2 (6 bases). The CDR3 spans 16 residues. CDR1 SGHTA and CDR2 FQGNSA come from the germline V gene. Deletions cut 0 bases from V and 4 bases from J, with 14 bases between. In nucleotides, the CDR3 is TGTGCCAGCAGCTTAGCGCCATGGAGGAGGGCAGATACGCAGTATTTT. This gives the protein CASSLAPWRRADTQYF.

This chain links TRBV12-3 or TRBV12-4 with TRBJ2-2, with D possibly matching TRBD2 (6 bases). Trimming removed 9 bases at V and 0 bases at J, with 17 bases between. CDR3 length equals 16 residues. The DNA for the CDR3 is TGTGCCAGTGGATTAGCGGATGCCGCGAACACCGGGGAGCTGTTTTTT. Translating gives CASGLADAANTGELFF.

The chain combines TRBV6-1 with TRBJ2-1; 7 bases are a match to TRBD2. With the DNA end fitting TRBJ2-7 better, the J assignment may be wrong. This CDR3 spans 15 amino acids. Germline V gene sequence: CDR1 MNHNS, CDR2 SASEGT. The CDR3 reads CASSALAESYNEQYF. The CDR3 nucleotides are TGTGCCAGCAGTGCGCTAGCGGAATCCTACAATGAGCAGTACTTC.

The chain employs TRBV12-3 or TRBV12-4 and TRBJ2-1; D call uncertain. V dropped 6 bases and J dropped 4 bases, with 7 bases sitting between them. This CDR3 is built from 12 residues. As DNA, the CDR3 is TGTGCCAGCAGACTAAGGTACAATGAGCAGTTCTTC. Its translation: CASRLRYNEQFF.

DNA for the CDR3: TGTGCCAGCAGTTTTCGGGGGACAGCAACAAGCGAGCAGTACTTC. It codes for CASSFRGTATSEQYF. The chain joins TRBV12-3 or TRBV12-4 to TRBJ2-5, with D maybe TRBD1 (7 bases). The end of the DNA is better explained by TRBJ2-7, so the J call may be wrong. This CDR3 spans 15 amino acids.

Concerning this clonotype itself: At one end, the junction sequence differs from germline, possibly due to a read error. The chain combines TRBV6-5 with TRBJ2-3, with D perhaps TRBD2 (5 bases). Germline CDR1 MNHEY, CDR2 SVGAGI. The CDR3 is made up of 15 amino acids. The CDR3 DNA is TGTGCCCGCAGTTCGTCTGGGCGGGCGGGTGATACTCAGTACTTT. Its translation is CARSSSGRAGDTQYF.

Many counts were recorded for this clonotype. The chain has TRBV27 and TRBJ2-3; D gene ambiguous. The CDR3 is made up of 14 amino acids. V was pared by 0 bases and J by 0 bases, with 4 bases between. Germline CDR1 and CDR2: MNHEY and SMNVEV (reference sequence). In DNA, the CDR3 is TGTGCCAGCAGTTTATCCAGAAGCACAGATACGCAGTATTTT. It specifies CASSLSRSTDTQYF.

The rearrangement links TRBV6-1 to TRBJ2-7; 11 positions agree with TRBD2. The germline V gene encodes CDR1 MNHNS and CDR2 SASEGT. The CDR3 sequence is 18 residues long. V lost 2 bases, J lost 6 bases, and 15 bases stayed unmatched. CDR3 sequence reads: CASSEMPGGLAGGSEQYF. The CDR3 nucleotides are TGTGCCAGCAGTGAAATGCCCGGGGGCCTAGCGGGAGGAAGCGAGCAGTACTTC.

Details on this clonotype: A junction boundary mismatches the germline segment, possibly from a read error. The chain carries TRBV6-1 and TRBJ2-1, with 7 bases lining up with TRBD1. This CDR3 has 14 residues. Per germline, CDR1 MNHNS and CDR2 SASEGT. The CDR3 nucleotides are TGTGGCGGCAGGGGGATGGGCGGCAAAAATACGCAGTATTTC. Its translation is CGGRGMGGKNTQYF.

Worth noting for this clonotype: The germline gene is not matched at one end of the junction; a read error may be the cause. The V and J genes are TRBV24-1 and TRBJ2-3; D gene uncertain. In germline, CDR1 is KGHDR, CDR2 SFDVKD. The CDR3 covers 12 residues. CDR3 nucleotide sequence: TGTGCCACCAGTGATTTGCCAGAGACGCAGTATTTC. This translates into CATSDLPETQYF.

V usage is TRBV11-3 and J usage is TRBJ2-3; 8 nucleotides match TRBD2. The CDR3 totals 15 residues. J gave up 4 bases and V 11 bases, and 14 bases lay outside the gene matches. Germline-derived CDR1 and CDR2 are SGHNT and YENEEA. CDR3 nucleotide sequence: TGTGCCGCGAGTCGCGGGGGGCATTTCCCAGATACGCAGTATTTT. As protein: CAASRGGHFPDTQYF.

This clonotype was found a few times. The chain links TRBV6-1 to TRBJ2-4, with D unresolved. The CDR3 consists of 18 residues. Trimming stripped 1 base from V and 5 bases from J, with 21 bases between. Per the germline V gene, CDR1 is MNHNS and CDR2 is SASEGT. The CDR3 nucleotides read TGTGCCAGCAGTGAAGTTGGCGCCTCGGGCGGCAGAGAAAACATTCAGTACTTC. It is translated as CASSEVGASGGRENIQYF.

The V gene is TRBV12-3 or TRBV12-4, the J gene TRBJ2-5; D remains ambiguous. The J call may be mistaken, given a closer DNA end match to TRBJ2-1. CDR3 length: 12 residues. CDR3 DNA sequence: TGTGCCAGCAGTCCTACAATCCATGAGCAGTTCTTC. Translation gives CASSPTIHEQFF.

In the case of this clonotype: One end of the junction varies from germline; a read error may be responsible. The CDR3 is CASRAERSDEQFF. The DNA for the CDR3 is TGTGCCAGCAGGGCGGAGAGGTCCGATGAGCAGTTCTTT. The chain uses TRBV6-1 and TRBJ2-1; D gene ambiguous. Germline-derived CDR1 and CDR2 are MNHNS and SASEGT. The CDR3 loop spans 13 amino acids.

The V gene is TRBV11-2, the J gene TRBJ2-1; TRBD2 matches at 8 bases. The end of the DNA is better explained by TRBJ2-7, so the J call may be wrong. The CDR3 is 18 amino acids. Germline V gene sequence: CDR1 SGHAT, CDR2 FQNNGV. In DNA, the CDR3 is TGTGCCAGCAGCTTTCCAGGTTTCGGGAGGGAAGGTCAGAATGAGCAGTACTTC. Translating it yields CASSFPGFGREGQNEQYF.

The rearrangement uses TRBV6-1 and TRBJ2-5, with 7 bases identical to TRBD2. Germline assignment: CDR1 MNHNS and CDR2 SASEGT. The CDR3 is 16 amino acids. J was trimmed by 4 bases and V by 7 bases; bases with no gene match: 15. The CDR3 here is CASTPLGREAGETQYF. The CDR3 nucleotides read TGTGCCAGCACCCCCCTGGGACGGGAGGCCGGAGAGACCCAGTACTTC.

The gene calls are TRBV6-1 and TRBJ2-1; TRBD1 agrees at 8 bases. The CDR3 length is 16 residues. CDR1 is MNHNS, CDR2 SASEGT, per germline. V gave up 3 bases and J gave up 1 base; unmatched junction bases: 5. CDR3 in DNA: TGTGCCAGCAGTGACGAGACAGGGGTGTCCTACAATGAGCAGTTCTTC. This codes for CASSDETGVSYNEQFF.

This clonotype ranks as medium-sized. The rearrangement joins TRBV6-4 to TRBJ2-2; 10 bases map to TRBD2. V lost 7 bases and J lost 3; bases outside the gene matches: 2. Germline V gene sequence: CDR1 MRHNA, CDR2 SNTAGT. CDR3 size: 14 residues. CDR3 residues: CASKLAGDTGELFF. In DNA, the CDR3 is TGTGCCAGCAAGCTAGCGGGAGACACCGGGGAGCTGTTTTTT.

Turning to this clonotype: One junction end does not reproduce the germline sequence, and a read error may be involved. The chain has TRBV6-8 and TRBJ2-1, with D perhaps matching TRBD2 (5 bases). Germline assignment: CDR1 MNHGY and CDR2 SAAAGT. The length of the CDR3 is 13 residues. The CDR3 here is CAKGWANSGEQFF. In nucleotides, the CDR3 is TGTGCCAAGGGCTGGGCGAACTCCGGGGAGCAGTTTTTC.

Regarding this clonotype: Mismatch with germline at one junction end may stem from a read error. The rearrangement joins TRBV6-1 to TRBJ2-3; TRBD1 is a possible D gene (5 bases). Looked up from germline, CDR1 is MNHNS and CDR2 is SASEGT. The CDR3 totals 16 residues. Here the CDR3 reads CASRELGLCSKNTQYF. The CDR3 nucleotides read TGTGCCAGCCGTGAATTGGGGCTGTGCTCCAAAAATACGCAGTACTTT.